This T cell receptor beta chain was documented in a study of T cells in Graves' hyperthyroidism and ophthalmopathy (dated by TCRdb to between 2018 and 2021). With regard to the full study: Peripheral blood samples were taken at the time of initial diagnosis, prior to any treatment. A discovery cohort of about a hundred patients, fewer than 50 with Graves' ophthalmopathy and 57 with stable Graves' hyperthyroidism, was used to find distinguishing TCR V-J signatures. Prospective prediction of ophthalmopathy was tested in an independent validation cohort of fewer than 20 hyperthyroidism patients and 17 patients who later progressed to ophthalmopathy. For training and testing, the 110 or so patients in the discovery cohort were randomly divided in a 7:3 ratio. In six Graves' hyperthyroidism patients, the study also compared T-cell repertoires from thyroid tissue with T-cell repertoires from blood. After blood sampling, hyperthyroidism patients were treated with methimazole at a starting dose of 30 mg daily, and ophthalmopathy patients were treated with high-dose intravenous methylprednisolone. The paper reports TCR Vbeta CDR3 sequencing of roughly 140 peripheral blood samples: under 45 ophthalmopathy, roughly 74 hyperthyroidism and approximately 17 progressor patients.

Unmatched junction bases come to 3, with V trimmed by 5 bases and J by 2 bases. The CDR3 starts with the cysteine, ends with the phenylalanine, and has 13 residues. CDR3 DNA only is kept here, 39 bases in frame from base 1. Taken from the germline V gene (reference sequence), the CDR1 and CDR2 loops are DFQATT and SNEGSKA. Broader findings and caveats from the paper: In cross-validation, a model built on a 13 V-J signature told ophthalmopathy apart from stable hyperthyroidism with approximately 90% sensitivity and about 81% specificity, and in testing the same model reached 80%/75%. Most expanded thyroid clonotypes (frequency above 0.001) were also detected in blood, a finding suggesting that blood repertoires may reflect thyroid immune responses. No statistical method was used to set the sample size in advance, and investigators knew the group allocation. During validation, the model predicted progression to ophthalmopathy a median of about 5.9 months ahead of onset, with around 65% sensitivity and around 73% specificity.

Graves' hyperthyroidism was defined as stable when no progression to ophthalmopathy occurred over 18 months of follow-up. The hyperthyroidism patients were between 18 and 65 years old and newly diagnosed, with a disease duration of less than 2 months. Exclusion was applied to patients with uncontrolled infections, other autoimmune diseases, pregnancy or lactation. Diagnoses were based on clinical symptoms, serum thyroxine and TRAb, thyroid ultrasound and orbital computed tomography. PBMCs were isolated from 8 to 10 ml of fresh peripheral blood by Ficoll-Paque density gradient centrifugation. Trizol reagent was used to extract total RNA, and RNA quality was then checked on an Agilent 2100 Bioanalyzer. In the case of this clonotype: Which antigen it targets is not known. No much larger clone exists at a distance of one base, and base qualities are not known.

Amplification of TCR beta CDR3 regions was carried out from RNA transcripts. A first-round RT-PCR of the TCR CDR3 used the HTBI primer set with the Qiagen OneStep RT-PCR kit. Libraries were constructed in a second round of multiplex PCR, after which size selection and purification were carried out. Paired-end sequencing of the libraries was performed with 100 bp reads on an Illumina HiSeq2000. Per the source publication's procedure: SOAPnuke was used to process the raw data, throwing out any read that contained adapters or uncalled bases, had a mean Phred below 15, or lacked an exact constant-primer or identifier match. High-quality paired reads were merged using COPE v1.2.5, and each unique nucleotide sequence was defined as a clonotype. Clonotypes were aligned to IMGT TRBV, TRBD and TRBJ reference segments using MiTCR v1.1. Analysis was restricted to V-J combinations with a frequency above 0.0001, which covered about 99% of repertoires. The TCS score was defined as F50 (clonal expansion) divided by E x V (chaos), with BLOSUM62-based TCRdist calculated between CDR3 peptides within each V-J. Welch's t-statistics and random forest reduced around 510 V-J features to around 14, which were used in a naive Bayes classifier (R e1071). TCRdb trimmed public reads at Q25 via fastp, called clones via MiXCR and kept in-frame beta chains. Each entry merges the rows of one CDR3 protein and shows their most common DNA and genes. The V and J calls and clone size come from TCRdb's table, not from the authors' own analysis. The sample data list approximately 520,000 distinct CDR3 sequences, and about a fifth of these were observed just once. Roughly 29% of the sample is taken by the ten largest.

Sample: blood. The chain couples TRBV20-1 to TRBJ1-5, with 7 bases aligning to TRBD1. This receptor was identified in a man aged 18 to 30 with Graves' hyperthyroidism. DNA sequence: TGCAGTGCTCCAACAGGGGGCAATCAGCCCCAGCATTTT. It is translated as CSAPTGGNQPQHF.